The 5 T cell receptor beta chains in this list originate from one sample, sequenced in a study of blood T cells in healthy people across ages (dated by TCRdb to 2014 to 2015). The library was generated by 5' RACE. The instrument given in TCRdb is Illumina HiSeq 2500. A second PCR of about 7 to 12 cycles was performed with a sample-barcoded 5' primer and a J-beta primer mix. TCRdb cleaned the public reads at Q25 with fastp, built clones with MiXCR and kept in-frame beta chains. Rows are unified per CDR3 protein, each entry keeping the most common DNA and genes. This sample gives 1.5 million to 2 million distinct CDR3 sequences in total; 28% of them show up just once. The ten largest account for roughly 8.2% of the sample. Specimen: blood. Receptors were obtained from a woman between 25 and 40 years old in good health.

In its sample, this clonotype was seen many times. The chain employs TRBV29-1 and TRBJ2-5, with 12 bases matching TRBD2. The CDR3 has 15 amino acids. The V and J ends lost 6 bases and 5 bases, in that order; junction bases with no gene match: 10. Germline lookup yields CDR1 SQVTM and CDR2 ANQGSEA. CDR3 amino acids: CSVAASGRAGETQYF. The DNA for the CDR3 is TGCAGCGTCGCCGCTAGCGGGAGGGCCGGTGAGACCCAGTACTTC.

This clonotype has a handful of counts. The V call is TRBV29-1, the J call TRBJ2-7; D is perhaps TRBD1 (6 bases). The CDR3 spans 13 residues. V dropped 6 bases and J dropped 2 bases, with 14 bases sitting between them. Germline CDR1 and CDR2: SQVTM and ANQGSEA. The CDR3 region has the DNA TGCAGCGTCCGGGACACAACTACCTACGAGCAGTACTTC. It yields the protein CSVRDTTTYEQYF.

This clonotype was detected a few times. CDR3 bases: TGTGCCAGCTGCCCACAGGGGGCGAGGGAGCAGTACTTC. It encodes CASCPQGAREQYF. The chain links TRBV27 to TRBJ2-7; TRBD1 aligns across 9 bases. Trimming at V came to 8 bases and at J to 7 bases, leaving 9 bases not matched to a gene. The CDR3 contains 13 residues. The germline V gene encodes CDR1 MNHEY and CDR2 SMNVEV (reference sequence).

This clonotype was counted only a few times. The chain employs TRBV4-2 and TRBJ2-7; 7 nucleotides line up with TRBD2. The J segment lost 1 base and the V segment lost 0 bases, leaving 6 bases of the junction unmatched. Germline CDR1 reads LGHNA; CDR2 reads YNFKEQ. The CDR3 has 16 residues. In nucleotides, the CDR3 is TGTGCCAGCAGCCAAGACTCTAGCGGAAAGTCCTACGAGCAGTACTTC. Its protein product is CASSQDSSGKSYEQYF.

The chain uses TRBV20-1 and TRBJ1-6, with TRBD1 matching over 7 bases. The CDR3 sequence is 16 residues long. Unmatched junction bases numbered 4, after V lost 2 bases and J lost 0 bases. From germline, CDR1 is DFQATT and CDR2 SNEGSKA (reference sequence). As DNA, the CDR3 is TGCAGTGCTAGACAGACAGGGAGCTCCTATAATTCACCCCTCCACTTT. Protein sequence: CSARQTGSSYNSPLHF.